These 7 T cell receptor beta chains originate from one sample sequenced in a study of T cells in Graves' hyperthyroidism and ophthalmopathy. Amplified TCR beta CDR3 regions derived from RNA transcripts. HTBI primers were the set used in a first-round RT-PCR of the TCR CDR3. A single record per CDR3 protein comes from TCRdb applying MiXCR to the multiplex PCR reads. The sample lists 300,000 to 450,000 distinct CDR3 sequences; roughly 14% were seen once. Material: blood. These receptors originate from a young woman with Graves' hyperthyroidism that later progressed to Graves' ophthalmopathy.

V is TRBV4-3 and J is TRBJ2-7; 8 bases match TRBD1. CDR1 and CDR2 (germline): LGHNA, YSLEER. The J segment lost 3 bases and the V segment lost 1 base, leaving 8 bases of the junction unmatched. The CDR3 totals 16 residues. CDR3 region: CASSQGGGTGGYEQYF. CDR3 sequence (DNA): TGCGCCAGCAGCCAAGGAGGAGGGACAGGAGGCTACGAGCAGTACTTC.

This clonotype was picked up a small number of times. The chain uses TRBV27 and TRBJ2-3; D perhaps matches TRBD1 (6 bases). Germline loops: CDR1 MNHEY, CDR2 SMNVEV (reference sequence). CDR3 size: 13 residues. V lost 6 bases and J lost 4, with 11 bases in between. The CDR3 loop is CASRRAGADTQYF. The DNA for the CDR3 is TGTGCCAGCAGGCGGGCAGGGGCAGATACGCAGTATTTT.

This clonotype was seen at least ten times. The chain joins TRBV28 to TRBJ2-5; no clear D gene. V shed 6 bases and J shed 7 bases, with 9 bases lying between them. This CDR3 has 11 residues. Germline-derived CDR1 and CDR2 are MDHEN and SYDVKM. In DNA form, the CDR3 reads TGTGCCAGCAGCTGGCCTGGGACCCAGTACTTC. Its translation is CASSWPGTQYF.

The chain links TRBV6-5 to TRBJ2-5, with D perhaps TRBD1 (7 bases). Trimming took off 0 bases at V and 5 bases at J, with 10 bases between the two ends. The CDR3 runs to 14 residues. The germline V gene encodes CDR1 MNHEY and CDR2 SVGAGI. The CDR3 protein is CASSYSAGGETQYF. DNA for the CDR3: TGTGCCAGCAGTTACTCGGCAGGGGGGGAGACCCAGTACTTC.

This clonotype was seen repeatedly, ten times or more. This chain links TRBV27 with TRBJ2-5, with D possibly being TRBD1 or TRBD2 (5 bases each). CDR3 length: 14 residues. CDR1 is MNHEY and CDR2 is SMNVEV in the germline V gene (reference sequence). Trimming removed 2 bases from V and 4 bases from J, with 11 bases in between. The CDR3 sequence is CASSLMGPGETQYF. CDR3 in DNA: TGTGCCAGCAGTTTAATGGGACCAGGAGAGACCCAGTACTTC.

This clonotype was detected a few times. This chain links TRBV19 with TRBJ2-1, with TRBD1 matching over 11 bases. Germline lookup yields CDR1 LNHDA and CDR2 SQIVND (reference sequence). The CDR3 is made up of 15 amino acids. With V trimmed by 4 bases and J by 7 bases, 6 bases remained unmatched. As DNA, the CDR3 is TGTGCCAGTAGTACCCTGGGACAGGGGGTGAATGAGCAGTTCTTC. It translates to CASSTLGQGVNEQFF.

The CDR3 loop is CASSTTGGGNTIYF. CDR3 coding DNA: TGTGCCAGCAGCACCACAGGGGGCGGAAACACCATATATTTT. This chain links TRBV7-2 with TRBJ1-3; 9 bases are a match to TRBD1. This CDR3 is 14 amino acids long. Per germline, CDR1 SGHTA and CDR2 FQGNSA. The trim removed 5 bases at V and 4 bases at J, leaving 3 bases unmatched. The full variable domain, in which reference TRBV7-2 and TRBJ1-3 provide the parts outside the CDR3, is GAGVSQSPSNKVTEKGKDVELRCDPISGHTALYWYRQSLGQGLEFLIYFQGNSAPDKSGLPSDRFSAERTGGSVSTLTIQRTQQEDSAVYLCASSTTGGGNTIYFGEGSWLTVV.